This entry lists 19 T cell receptor beta chains sequenced from one sample in a study of T cells after yellow fever vaccination. One entry per CDR3 protein, called by TCRdb with MiXCR from the 5' RACE reads. The table records a few hundred thousand distinct CDR3 sequences, approximately 10% of them present only once. The sequencing here drew on CD4+ T cells sorted from PBMCs, taken 5 days after the yellow fever booster vaccination. These receptors originate from a man aged 18 to 29 who received the YFV17D yellow fever vaccine.

In its sample, this clonotype was seen a few times. The chain is built from TRBV10-2 and TRBJ2-7; D ambiguous. CDR1 and CDR2 from the germline V gene are WSHSY and SAAADI. The CDR3 totals 14 residues. The V end lost 3 bases, the J end lost 4 bases, and 13 bases lay between the germline ends. The CDR3 here is CASSDPPQAYEQYF. The CDR3 DNA reads as TGCGCCAGCAGTGACCCCCCCCAAGCTTACGAGCAGTACTTC.

This clonotype was seen a few times. The chain carries TRBV7-2 and TRBJ1-6; D unclear. The CDR3 runs to 16 residues. The germline CDR1 and CDR2 sequences are SGHTA and FQGNSA. The V end lost 5 bases, the J end lost 2 bases, and 13 bases lay between the germline ends. The CDR3 sequence is CASSARIGAYNSPLHF. In DNA, the CDR3 is TGTGCCAGCAGCGCCCGAATTGGGGCCTATAATTCACCCCTCCACTTT.

This clonotype has only a few counts. V gene TRBV19 combines with J gene TRBJ1-1; 7 positions match TRBD1. J lost 6 bases, V lost 3 bases, and 10 bases had no gene match. Per germline, CDR1 LNHDA and CDR2 SQIVND (reference sequence). This CDR3 has 15 residues. CDR3 residues: CASSIDGTVGPEAFF. CDR3 DNA: TGTGCCAGTAGTATTGACGGGACAGTGGGACCTGAAGCTTTCTTT.

Many counts were recorded for this clonotype. V is TRBV14 and J is TRBJ2-1; no reliable D call. The V and J ends lost 4 bases and 8 bases respectively, with 18 bases between them. Germline CDR1 reads SGHDN; CDR2 reads FVKESK. There are 15 residues in the CDR3. In DNA form, the CDR3 reads TGTGCCAGCAGCCTCTCCCCCCGAGGAGTATATGAGCAGTTCTTC. This sequence encodes CASSLSPRGVYEQFF.

In this sample, this clonotype turned up many times. The CDR3 sequence: CATKGQGGYEQYV. In DNA, the CDR3 is TGTGCCACCAAAGGGCAGGGGGGCTACGAGCAGTACGTC. This sequence joins TRBV24-1 and TRBJ2-7; maybe TRBD1 (7 bases). The germline V and J ends were trimmed by 8 bases and 3 bases, with 13 bases remaining between them. Germline values: CDR1 KGHDR, CDR2 SFDVKD. The CDR3 contains 13 residues.

This rearrangement joins TRBV19 to TRBJ2-7; the D gene could be TRBD1 or TRBD2 (6 bases each). Germline V lookup: CDR1 LNHDA, CDR2 SQIVND (reference sequence). Trimming shortened V by 6 bases and J by 1 base, and 16 bases separated the two germline ends. The CDR3 is made up of 15 amino acids. DNA for the CDR3: TGTGCCAGTAGAACAACGGGGGCAGGGTCCTACGAGCAGTACTTC. It encodes CASRTTGAGSYEQYF.

This clonotype was observed a few times. This chain links TRBV27 with TRBJ2-1, with D tentatively TRBD2 (6 bases). The CDR3 is 14 residues long. Germline CDR1 is MNHEY and CDR2 is SMNVEV (reference sequence). With 2 bases removed from V and 4 bases from J, the gap between germline ends came to 9 bases. As DNA, the CDR3 is TGTGCCAGCAGTTTACGGCGGGGATACAATGAGCAGTTCTTC. It yields the protein CASSLRRGYNEQFF.

V usage is TRBV11-2 and J usage is TRBJ2-5, with 15 nucleotides matching TRBD2. CDR1 and CDR2 (germline): SGHAT, FQNNGV. The ends lost 2 bases at V and 5 bases at J; junction bases unmatched: 3. The CDR3 is 16 amino acids. The CDR3 is CASSLWTSGGAETQYF. CDR3 in DNA: TGTGCCAGCAGCTTATGGACTAGCGGGGGGGCCGAGACCCAGTACTTC.

The chain is built from TRBV25-1 and TRBJ1-4; a weak D match, TRBD1 (6 bases). Germline V gene lookup returns CDR1 MGHDK and CDR2 SYGVNS. The V end was cut by 6 bases, the J end by 10 bases, with 12 bases between. The CDR3 has 12 amino acids. In DNA, the CDR3 is TGTGCCAGCAGAGGACAGCCTGGAAAACTGTTTTTT. This codes for CASRGQPGKLFF.

The V call is TRBV5-1, the J call TRBJ2-1, with TRBD1 as a possible D gene (7 bases). CDR3 size: 14 residues. V lost 0 bases and J 13 bases, leaving 17 bases between the germline ends. CDR1 and CDR2 (germline): SGHRS, YFSETQ. In DNA, the CDR3 is TGCGCCAGCAGCTTGGTTCCAGGGGGGTCCGGACAGTTCTTC. Translated, it gives CASSLVPGGSGQFF.

CDR3 residues: CASSLRPEQYV. The CDR3, as DNA: TGTGCCAGCAGCCTTCGGCCCGAGCAGTACGTC. The rearrangement uses TRBV11-3 and TRBJ2-7; no definite D call. V was clipped by 5 bases and J by 6 bases, with 8 bases between them. The length of the CDR3 is 11 residues. In germline, CDR1 is SGHNT, CDR2 YENEEA.

This clonotype was seen repeatedly, ten times or more. The chain couples TRBV6-6 to TRBJ1-2; possibly TRBD1 for D (5 bases). This CDR3 has 17 residues. Per the germline V gene, CDR1 is MNHNY and CDR2 is SVGAGI (reference sequence). Deletions cut 0 bases from V and 0 bases from J, with 14 bases between. The CDR3 loop reads CASSYSKGREANYGYTF. For the CDR3, the DNA is TGTGCCAGCAGTTACTCGAAGGGGAGGGAGGCTAACTATGGCTACACCTTC.

The chain joins TRBV5-1 to TRBJ1-4; 7 bases are shared with TRBD1. The germline CDR1 and CDR2 sequences are SGHRS and YFSETQ. The CDR3 is 16 amino acids. V lost 4 bases and J lost 10; bases outside the gene matches: 16. CDR3 protein: CASSRGQPGSQGKLFF. The CDR3 DNA follows: TGCGCCAGCAGCCGGGGACAGCCGGGTTCCCAAGGAAAACTGTTTTTT.

This clonotype was recorded a few times. The chain joins TRBV12-3 or TRBV12-4 to TRBJ1-2; D not resolved. This CDR3 contains 14 residues. Between the trimmed V and J ends, which lost 2 bases and 8 bases, there was a span of 15 bases. The CDR3 region has the DNA TGTGCCAGCAGTTTACGAGGGATCTTTGAAGGCTACACCTTC. Translated: CASSLRGIFEGYTF.

This clonotype turned up a few times. The gene calls are TRBV6-5 and TRBJ1-1; D is perhaps TRBD1 (6 bases). Germline loops: CDR1 MNHEY, CDR2 SVGAGI. This CDR3 comprises 13 residues. With 10 bases removed from V and 1 base from J, the gap between germline ends came to 13 bases. The CDR3 sequence: CATRTAQNTEAFF. CDR3 in DNA: TGTGCCACCCGGACAGCTCAGAACACTGAAGCTTTCTTT.

A few counts support this clonotype. V gene TRBV2 combines with J gene TRBJ1-1; weak D call: TRBD1 (5 bases). Looked up from germline, CDR1 is SNHLY and CDR2 is FYNNEI. This CDR3 region has 14 residues. Trimming left V 7 bases short and J 0 bases short, with 12 bases between. The CDR3 DNA sequence: TGTGCCAGCAAGGCCGGACATTTGAACACTGAAGCTTTCTTT. It is translated as CASKAGHLNTEAFF.

This clonotype was recorded a few times. The genes are TRBV20-1 and TRBJ1-1; maybe TRBD1 (6 bases). The CDR3 consists of 13 residues. Germline CDR1 and CDR2: DFQATT and SNEGSKA (reference sequence). In DNA form, the CDR3 reads TGCAGCGTTCATGGGGGCGTTAACACTGAAGCTTTCTTT. The encoded protein is CSVHGGVNTEAFF.

This clonotype was observed a few times. In DNA, the CDR3 is TGTGCCAGCAGCTTAGTAACAGGGGGCGCAACTGAAGCTTTCTTT. Its translation: CASSLVTGGATEAFF. The rearrangement links TRBV11-2 to TRBJ1-1; 9 bases agree with TRBD1. Losses at the gene ends were 1 base for V and 5 bases for J; bases not matched to a gene: 5. Germline-derived CDR1 and CDR2 are SGHAT and FQNNGV. This CDR3 has 15 residues.

This clonotype was seen a few times. V is TRBV12-3 or TRBV12-4 and J is TRBJ2-3; possibly TRBD1 for D (5 bases). The CDR3 spans 14 residues. Trimming removed 6 bases from V and 0 bases from J, with 10 bases in between. CDR3 DNA sequence: TGTGCCAGCAGAACCGACAGCAGCACAGATACGCAGTATTTT. This gives the protein CASRTDSSTDTQYF.